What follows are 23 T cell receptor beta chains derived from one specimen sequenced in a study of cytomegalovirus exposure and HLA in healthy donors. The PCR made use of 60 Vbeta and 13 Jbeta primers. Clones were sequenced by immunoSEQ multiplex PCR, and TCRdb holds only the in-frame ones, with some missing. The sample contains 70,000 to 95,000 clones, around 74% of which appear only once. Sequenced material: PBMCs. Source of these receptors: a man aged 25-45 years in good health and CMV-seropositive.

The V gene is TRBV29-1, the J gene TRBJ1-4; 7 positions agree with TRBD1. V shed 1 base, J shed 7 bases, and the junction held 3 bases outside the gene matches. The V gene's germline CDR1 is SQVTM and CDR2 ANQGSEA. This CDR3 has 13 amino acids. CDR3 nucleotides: TGCAGCGTTGAAGGGTCAGGGGGTGAAAAACTGTTTTTT. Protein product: CSVEGSGGEKLFF.

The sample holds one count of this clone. The CDR3 DNA sequence: TGTGCCAGCAGCCAATCGGGGGGTCAAACAGGGGGGCAGCCCCAGCATTTT. It specifies CASSQSGGQTGGQPQHF. The chain carries TRBV4-2 and TRBJ1-5; 8 nucleotides align to TRBD1. The CDR3 has 17 residues. Germline assignment: CDR1 LGHNA and CDR2 YNFKEQ. Trimming cost V 2 bases and J 7 bases; bases outside gene matches: 13.

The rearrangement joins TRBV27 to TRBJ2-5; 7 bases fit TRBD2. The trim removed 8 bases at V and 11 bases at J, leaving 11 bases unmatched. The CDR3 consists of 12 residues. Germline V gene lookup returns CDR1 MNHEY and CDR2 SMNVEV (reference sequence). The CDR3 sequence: CASADFAREQYF. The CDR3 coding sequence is TGTGCCAGCGCCGATTTTGCGCGGGAGCAGTACTTC.

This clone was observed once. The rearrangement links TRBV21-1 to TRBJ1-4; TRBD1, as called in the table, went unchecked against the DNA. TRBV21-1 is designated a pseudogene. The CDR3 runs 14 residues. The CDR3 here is CASSTAVTNEKLFF. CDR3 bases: TGTGCCAGCAGCACCGCAGTTACTAATGAAAAACTGTTTTTT.

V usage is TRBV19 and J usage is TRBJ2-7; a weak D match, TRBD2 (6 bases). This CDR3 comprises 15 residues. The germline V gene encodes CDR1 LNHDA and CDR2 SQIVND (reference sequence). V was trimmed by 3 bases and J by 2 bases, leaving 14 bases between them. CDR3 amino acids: CASSIGGAGTYEQYF. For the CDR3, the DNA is TGTGCCAGTAGTATTGGCGGGGCGGGAACCTACGAGCAGTACTTC.

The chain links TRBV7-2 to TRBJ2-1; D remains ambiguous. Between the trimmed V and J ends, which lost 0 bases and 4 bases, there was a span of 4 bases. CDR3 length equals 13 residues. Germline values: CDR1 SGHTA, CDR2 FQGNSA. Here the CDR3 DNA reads TGTGCCAGCAGCTTAGCGCTATACAATGAGCAGTTCTTC. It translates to CASSLALYNEQFF.

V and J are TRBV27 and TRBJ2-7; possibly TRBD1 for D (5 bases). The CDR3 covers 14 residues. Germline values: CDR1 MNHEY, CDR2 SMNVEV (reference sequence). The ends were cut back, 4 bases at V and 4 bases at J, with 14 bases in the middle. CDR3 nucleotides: TGTGCCAGCAGTTCAGGTGGGGCCGGATACGAGCAGTACTTC. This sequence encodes CASSSGGAGYEQYF.

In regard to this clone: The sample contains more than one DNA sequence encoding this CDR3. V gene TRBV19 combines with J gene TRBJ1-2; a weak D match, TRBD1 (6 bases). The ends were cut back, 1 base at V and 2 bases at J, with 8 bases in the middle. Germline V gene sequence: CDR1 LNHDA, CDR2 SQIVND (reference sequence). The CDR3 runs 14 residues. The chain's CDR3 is CASSIGTGNYGYTF. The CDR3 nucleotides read TGTGCCAGTAGTATAGGAACAGGGAACTATGGCTACACCTTC.

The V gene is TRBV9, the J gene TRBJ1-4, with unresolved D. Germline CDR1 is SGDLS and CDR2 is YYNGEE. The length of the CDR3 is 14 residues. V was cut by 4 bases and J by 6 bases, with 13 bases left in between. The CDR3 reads CASSLRGEYEKLFF. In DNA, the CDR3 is TGTGCCAGCAGCCTCCGGGGTGAATATGAAAAACTGTTTTTT.

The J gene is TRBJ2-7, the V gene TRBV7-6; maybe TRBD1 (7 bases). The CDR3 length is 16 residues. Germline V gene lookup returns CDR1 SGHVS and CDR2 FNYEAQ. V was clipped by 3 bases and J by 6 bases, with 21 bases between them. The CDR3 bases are TGTGCCAGCAGCTTTCTTGCGGGACAGATATTTAGCGAGCAGTACTTC. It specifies CASSFLAGQIFSEQYF. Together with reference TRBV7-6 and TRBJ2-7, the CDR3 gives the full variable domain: GAGVSQSPRYKVTKRGQDVALRCDPISGHVSLYWYRQALGQGPEFLTYFNYEAQQDKSGLPNDRFSAERPEGSISTLTIQRTEQRDSAMYRCASSFLAGQIFSEQYFGPGTRLTVT.

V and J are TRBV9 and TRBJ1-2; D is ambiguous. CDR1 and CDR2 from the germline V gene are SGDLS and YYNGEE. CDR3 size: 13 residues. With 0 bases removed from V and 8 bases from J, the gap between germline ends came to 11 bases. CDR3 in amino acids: CASSVGKASGYTF. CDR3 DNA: TGTGCCAGCAGCGTAGGGAAAGCGTCGGGCTACACCTTC.

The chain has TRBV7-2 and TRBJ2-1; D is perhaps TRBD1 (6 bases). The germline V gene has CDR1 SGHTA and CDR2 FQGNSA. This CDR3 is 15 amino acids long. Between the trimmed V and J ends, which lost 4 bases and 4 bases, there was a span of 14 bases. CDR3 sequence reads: CASSSTGQRYNEQFF. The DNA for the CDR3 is TGTGCCAGCAGCTCAACAGGACAGCGGTACAATGAGCAGTTCTTC. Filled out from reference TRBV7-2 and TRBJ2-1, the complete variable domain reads GAGVSQSPSNKVTEKGKDVELRCDPISGHTALYWYRQSLGQGLEFLIYFQGNSAPDKSGLPSDRFSAERTGGSVSTLTIQRTQQEDSAVYLCASSSTGQRYNEQFFGPGTRLTVL.

The chain's CDR3 is CASSVDPGTGAYEQYF. DNA of the CDR3: TGTGCCAGCAGCGTAGACCCCGGGACAGGGGCATACGAGCAGTACTTC. The chain combines TRBV9 with TRBJ2-7; 10 nucleotides align to TRBD1. Germline V CDR1 and CDR2: SGDLS, YYNGEE. V lost 0 bases to trimming and J lost 4 bases; unmatched junction nucleotides: 7. The CDR3 covers 16 residues.

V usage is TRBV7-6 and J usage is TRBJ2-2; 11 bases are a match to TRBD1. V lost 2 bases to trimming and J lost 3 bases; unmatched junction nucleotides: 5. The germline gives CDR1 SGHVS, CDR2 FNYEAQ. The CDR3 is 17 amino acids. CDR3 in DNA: TGTGCCAGCAGCTTACCTCGGACAGGGGGCGACACCGGGGAGCTGTTTTTT. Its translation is CASSLPRTGGDTGELFF.

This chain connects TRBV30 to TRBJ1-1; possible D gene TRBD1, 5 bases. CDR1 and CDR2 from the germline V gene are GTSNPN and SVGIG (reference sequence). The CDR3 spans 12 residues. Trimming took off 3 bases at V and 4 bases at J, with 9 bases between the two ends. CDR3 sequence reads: CAWRDTGTEAFF. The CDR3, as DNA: TGTGCCTGGAGGGACACGGGCACTGAAGCTTTCTTT.

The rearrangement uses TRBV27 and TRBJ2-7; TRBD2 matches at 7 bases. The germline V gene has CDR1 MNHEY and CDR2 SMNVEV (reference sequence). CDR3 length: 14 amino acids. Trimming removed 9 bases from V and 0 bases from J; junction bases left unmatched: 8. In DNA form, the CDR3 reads TGTGCCAGTCGGGCCGGGGGGTTCTCCTACGAGCAGTACTTC. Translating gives CASRAGGFSYEQYF.

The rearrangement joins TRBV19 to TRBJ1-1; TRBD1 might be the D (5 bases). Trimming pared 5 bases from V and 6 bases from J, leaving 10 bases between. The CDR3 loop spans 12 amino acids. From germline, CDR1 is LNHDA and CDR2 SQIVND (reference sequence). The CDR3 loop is CASSPKGAEAFF. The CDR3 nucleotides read TGTGCCAGTAGTCCCAAAGGGGCTGAAGCTTTCTTT.

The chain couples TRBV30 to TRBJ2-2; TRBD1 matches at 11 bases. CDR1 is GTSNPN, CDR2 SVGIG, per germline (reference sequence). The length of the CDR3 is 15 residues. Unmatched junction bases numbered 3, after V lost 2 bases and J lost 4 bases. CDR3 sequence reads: CAWSRGQGVTGELFF. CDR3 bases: TGTGCCTGGAGTAGGGGACAGGGGGTCACCGGGGAGCTGTTTTTT. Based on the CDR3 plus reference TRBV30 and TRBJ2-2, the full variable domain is SQTIHQWPATLVQPVGSPLSLECTVEGTSNPNLYWYRQAAGRGLQLLFYSVGIGQISSEVPQNLSASRPQDRQFILSSKKLLLSDSGFYLCAWSRGQGVTGELFFGEGSRLTVL.

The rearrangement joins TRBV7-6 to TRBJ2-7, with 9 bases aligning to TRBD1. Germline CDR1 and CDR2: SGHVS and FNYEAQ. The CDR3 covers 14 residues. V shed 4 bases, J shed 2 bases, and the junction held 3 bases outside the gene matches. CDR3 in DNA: TGTGCCAGCAGCTCGGGGACAGGGCCCTACGAGCAGTACTTC. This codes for CASSSGTGPYEQYF.

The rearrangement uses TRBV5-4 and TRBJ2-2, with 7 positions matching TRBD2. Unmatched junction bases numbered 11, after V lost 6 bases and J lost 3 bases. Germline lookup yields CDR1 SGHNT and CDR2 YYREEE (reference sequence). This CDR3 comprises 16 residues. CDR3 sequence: CASTPRVAGDTGELFF. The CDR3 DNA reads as TGTGCCAGCACCCCCCGGGTTGCGGGGGACACCGGGGAGCTGTTTTTT.

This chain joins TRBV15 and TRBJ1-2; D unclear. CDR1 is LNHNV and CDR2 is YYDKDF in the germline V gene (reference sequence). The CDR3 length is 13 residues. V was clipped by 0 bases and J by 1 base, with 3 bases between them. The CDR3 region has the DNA TGTGCCACCAGCAGAGACGGTAACTATGGCTACACCTTC. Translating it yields CATSRDGNYGYTF. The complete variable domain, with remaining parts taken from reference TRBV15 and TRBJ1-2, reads DAMVIQNPRYQVTQFGKPVTLSCSQTLNHNVMYWYQQKSSQAPKLLFHYYDKDFNNEADTPDNFQSRRPNTSFCFLDIRSPGLGDTAMYLCATSRDGNYGYTFGSGTRLTVV.

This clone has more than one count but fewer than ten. The CDR3 nucleotides are TGCAGCTTAGGGACAGGGGAGGTTGGGGAGACCCAGTACTTC. The encoded protein is CSLGTGEVGETQYF. The chain is built from TRBV29-1 and TRBJ2-5, with TRBD1 matching 10 bases. CDR1 and CDR2 (germline): SQVTM, ANQGSEA. The CDR3 contains 14 residues. V was pared by 8 bases and J by 5 bases, with 11 bases of the junction left unmatched. The full variable domain, rest sourced from reference TRBV29-1 and TRBJ2-5, is SAVISQKPSRDICQRGTSLTIQCQVDSQVTMMFWYRQQPGQSLTLIATANQGSEATYESGFVIDKFPISRPNLTFSTLTVSNMSPEDSSIYLCSLGTGEVGETQYFGPGTRLLVL.

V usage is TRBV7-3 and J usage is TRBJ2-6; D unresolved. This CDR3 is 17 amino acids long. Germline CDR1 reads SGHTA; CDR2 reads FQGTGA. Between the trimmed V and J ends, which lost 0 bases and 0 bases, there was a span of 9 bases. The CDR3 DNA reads TGTGCCAGCAGCTTAACCGGAGACCCCTCTGGGGCCAACGTCCTGACTTTC. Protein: CASSLTGDPSGANVLTF. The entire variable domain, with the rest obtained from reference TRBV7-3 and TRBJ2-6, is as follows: GAGVSQTPSNKVTEKGKYVELRCDPISGHTALYWYRQSLGQGPEFLIYFQGTGAADDSGLPNDRFFAVRPEGSVSTLKIQRTERGDSAVYLCASSLTGDPSGANVLTFGAGSRLTVL.